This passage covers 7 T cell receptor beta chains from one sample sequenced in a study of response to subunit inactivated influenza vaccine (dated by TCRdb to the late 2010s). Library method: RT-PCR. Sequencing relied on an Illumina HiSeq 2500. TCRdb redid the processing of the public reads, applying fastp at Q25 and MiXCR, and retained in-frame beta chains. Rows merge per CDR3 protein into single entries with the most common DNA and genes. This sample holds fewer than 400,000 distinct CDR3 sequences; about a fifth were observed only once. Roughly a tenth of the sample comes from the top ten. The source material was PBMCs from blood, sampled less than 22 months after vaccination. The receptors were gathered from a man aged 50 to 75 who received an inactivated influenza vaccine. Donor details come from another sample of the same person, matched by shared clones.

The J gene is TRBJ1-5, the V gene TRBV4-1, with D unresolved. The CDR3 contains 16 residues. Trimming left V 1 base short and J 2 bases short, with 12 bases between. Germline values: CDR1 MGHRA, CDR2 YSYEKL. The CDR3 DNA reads TGCGCCAGCAGCCAAGCCCCGGGAGACGGCAATCAGCCCCAGCATTTT. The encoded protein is CASSQAPGDGNQPQHF.

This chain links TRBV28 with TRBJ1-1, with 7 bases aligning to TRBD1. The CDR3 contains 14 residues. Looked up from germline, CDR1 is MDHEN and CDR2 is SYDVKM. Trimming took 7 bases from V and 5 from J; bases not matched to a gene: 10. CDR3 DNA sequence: TGTGCCAGCACCGGGACAGCCGGGGGGACTGAAGCTTTCTTT. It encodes CASTGTAGGTEAFF.

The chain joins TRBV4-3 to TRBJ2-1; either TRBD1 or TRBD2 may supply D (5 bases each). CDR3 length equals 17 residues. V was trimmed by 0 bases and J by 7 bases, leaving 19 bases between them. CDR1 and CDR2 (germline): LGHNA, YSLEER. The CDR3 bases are TGCGCCAGCAGCCAAGATCGGGGCCCCGGGATCAGAAATGAGCAGTTCTTC. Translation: CASSQDRGPGIRNEQFF.

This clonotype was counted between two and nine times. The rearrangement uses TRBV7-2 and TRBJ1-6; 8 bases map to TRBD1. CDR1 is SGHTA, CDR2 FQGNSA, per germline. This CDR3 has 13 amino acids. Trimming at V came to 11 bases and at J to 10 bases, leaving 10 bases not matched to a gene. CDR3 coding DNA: TGTGCCGAAGATGGACAGGGAGACTCACCCCTCCACTTT. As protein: CAEDGQGDSPLHF.

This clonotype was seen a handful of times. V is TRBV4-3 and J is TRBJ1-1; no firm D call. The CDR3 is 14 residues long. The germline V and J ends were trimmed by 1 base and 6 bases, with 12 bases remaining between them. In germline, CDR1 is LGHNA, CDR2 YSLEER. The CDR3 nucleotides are TGCGCCAGCAGCCAAGGAGTCAACGGCCCTGAAGCTTTCTTT. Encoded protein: CASSQGVNGPEAFF.

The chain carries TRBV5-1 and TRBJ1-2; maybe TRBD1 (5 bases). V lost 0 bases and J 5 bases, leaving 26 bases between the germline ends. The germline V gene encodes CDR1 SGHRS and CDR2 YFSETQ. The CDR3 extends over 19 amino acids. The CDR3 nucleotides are TGCGCCAGCAGCTTGGGGGCCGGGGAGTCTCGCGCTTCAGGGTATGGCTACACCTTC. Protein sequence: CASSLGAGESRASGYGYTF.

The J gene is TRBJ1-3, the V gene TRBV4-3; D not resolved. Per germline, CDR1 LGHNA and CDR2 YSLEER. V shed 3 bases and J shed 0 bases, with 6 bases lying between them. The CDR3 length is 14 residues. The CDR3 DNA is TGCGCCAGCAGCCAGTCCAGCTCTGGAAACACCATATATTTT. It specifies CASSQSSSGNTIYF.